These T cell receptor beta chains were read from a single sample in a study of T cell repertoires and Cas9 in healthy adults. The protocol was immunoSEQ multiplex PCR, while the TCRdb copy is restricted to in-frame clones and leaves out a portion. The sample includes more than 13,000 clones, roughly 90% of them seen just once. Sequencing was carried out using Tregs (CD4+, CD25+, CD127-, CD137-, CD154-) from PBMCs; culture status not recorded. The receptors shown here come from a human donor in good health. The conserved cysteine and the conserved F or W are not part of the CDR3 here. Fields, in order: V gene, J gene, CDR3 protein.

TRBV5-4	TRBJ1-2	ASSDGQGLTLYGYT
TRBV2	TRBJ1-1	ASTSGQGMNTEAF
TRBV7-8	TRBJ1-5	ASSLDTSNQPQH
TRBV6-5	TRBJ2-7	ASSYAETYEQY
TRBV27	TRBJ2-7	ATRSHFGPYEQY
TRBV28	TRBJ1-5	ASSQDRRDRPQH
TRBV5-5	TRBJ1-6	ASSLVEGARSYNSPLH
TRBV5-4	TRBJ2-7	ASSSQYEQY
TRBV7-9	TRBJ1-2	ASSSRVGVEFYGYT
TRBV11-2	TRBJ1-4	ASSLLWGGGNEKLF
TRBV19	TRBJ2-7	ASSRAWGAYEQY
TRBV10-3	TRBJ1-2	AISESAAYGYT
TRBV18	TRBJ2-3	ASSGTADTQY
TRBV5-5	TRBJ2-2	ASSQIMTGASRELF
TRBV6-6	TRBJ2-3	ASSYGTRDTDTQY
TRBV9	TRBJ1-3	ASSPTWGVSGNTIY
TRBV20-1	TRBJ2-7	SASRPAEQY
TRBV28	TRBJ1-2	VTSNVYGYT
TRBV6-6	TRBJ2-7	ASRDSNRGEQY
TRBV6-1	TRBJ1-3	ASSPLPISGNTIY
TRBV5-6	TRBJ2-7	ASSVFRTGLRQNEQY
TRBV4-1	TRBJ2-3	ASSQEGMGAYTQY
TRBV5-1	TRBJ2-3	ASRSRTGDVRVTDTQY
TRBV5-5	TRBJ1-5	ASSTGSNQPQH
TRBV5-1	TRBJ1-1	ASSLGGQGTEAF
TRBV5-4	TRBJ2-3	ASSLAGVADTQY
TRBV5-1	TRBJ2-7	ASSLGYEQY
TRBV5-1	TRBJ2-1	ASSSSTGGPNEQF
TRBV11-2	TRBJ2-2	ASSLPIKSGELF
TRBV2	TRBJ2-1	ASSDQGVGHNEQF
TRBV5-1	TRBJ2-5	ASSSYLGLPPETQY
TRBV6-1	TRBJ2-5	ASSESGETQY
TRBV7-9	TRBJ1-3	ASSLDTSGNTIY
TRBV4-1	TRBJ2-2	ASSHLLTNTGELF
TRBV11-1	TRBJ2-7	ASSLAVRGYEQY
TRBV7-2	TRBJ1-2	ASSPPTGIRGYT
TRBV4-1	TRBJ2-3	ASSQDQGELAGVTDTQY
TRBV6-1	TRBJ2-3	ASRRASTDTQY
TRBV6-5	TRBJ2-5	ASSYSLLAGVETQY
TRBV18	-	ASSPLAGLEQY
TRBV5-8	TRBJ2-2	ASSPVLGMVAGELF
TRBV5-1	TRBJ1-1	ASSFTGGTEAF
TRBV6-6	TRBJ1-1	ASSSRQGVDTEAF
TRBV5-1	TRBJ1-5	ASSLDVAGGDQPQH
TRBV7-9	TRBJ2-5	ASSLMGETQY
TRBV11-3	TRBJ2-1	ASSTRPTGAPYNEQF
TRBV5-1	TRBJ1-6	ASSLDLSRTSPLH
TRBV6-5	TRBJ1-2	ASSSSILGLNYGYT
TRBV5-1	TRBJ1-1	ASSKEGGYTEAF
TRBV7-8	TRBJ1-3	ASSTPSRAGNTIY
TRBV7-6	TRBJ1-2	ASSRGRQGGYT
TRBV5-4	TRBJ1-1	ASSLRTGENTEAF
TRBV28	TRBJ2-1	ASSLGRGWGGNPYNEQF
TRBV5-1	TRBJ1-1	ASSLERLNTEAF
TRBV7-2	TRBJ2-3	ASSLGGRSGTDTQY
TRBV27	TRBJ2-3	ASTKTGRTDTQY